The 24 T cell receptor beta chains in this list originate from one sample, sequenced in a study of shared clonotypes between healthy human individuals. Clones were sequenced by immunoSEQ multiplex PCR, and TCRdb holds only the in-frame ones, with some missing. The sample holds over a million clones, under 99% seen once. Material: naive CD4+ T cells sorted from blood. This sample's subset: CD45RA+ positively selected. These receptors originate from a young man in good health.

The chain has TRBV7-8 and TRBJ2-2, with D perhaps TRBD2 (6 bases). V lost 3 bases and J 2 bases, leaving 19 bases between the germline ends. This CDR3 spans 18 amino acids. CDR1 and CDR2 (germline): SGHVS, FQNEAQ. The CDR3 DNA is TGTGCCAGCAGCTTGGCGGGACTTGGTCCGTTAAACACCGGGGAGCTGTTTTTT. Amino acid sequence: CASSLAGLGPLNTGELFF.

A single count supports this clone. This chain links TRBV10-3 with TRBJ2-2; D tentatively reads TRBD1 or TRBD2 (6 bases each). Germline loops: CDR1 ENHRY, CDR2 SYGVKD. The germline V and J ends were trimmed by 8 bases and 4 bases, with 14 bases remaining between them. The CDR3 runs to 14 residues. CDR3 in amino acids: CAIGGGPITGELFF. The CDR3 DNA reads TGTGCCATCGGAGGGGGACCCATCACCGGGGAGCTGTTTTTT.

This clone was seen once. This chain uses TRBV11-2 with TRBJ2-1; a weak D match, TRBD2 (5 bases). The V end lost 1 base, the J end lost 11 bases, and 15 bases lay between the germline ends. The CDR3 has 14 residues. Germline CDR1 SGHAT, CDR2 FQNNGV. CDR3: CASSLARGGAKQFF. The CDR3 coding sequence is TGTGCCAGCAGCTTAGCCCGAGGAGGCGCCAAGCAGTTCTTC.

This chain joins TRBV6-1 and TRBJ2-3; 11 bases match TRBD1. Germline lookup yields CDR1 MNHNS and CDR2 SASEGT. Losses at the gene ends were 4 bases for V and 4 bases for J; bases not matched to a gene: 7. The CDR3 contains 16 residues. The CDR3 DNA reads as TGTGCCAGCAGTGTGTTTCCGGGACAGGGGGCAGATACGCAGTATTTT. Amino acid sequence: CASSVFPGQGADTQYF.

V and J are TRBV6-1 and TRBJ1-2; tentatively, D is TRBD1 (5 bases). There are 14 residues in the CDR3. The ends were cut back, 0 bases at V and 3 bases at J, with 8 bases in the middle. The V gene's germline CDR1 is MNHNS and CDR2 SASEGT. The DNA for the CDR3 is TGTGCCAGCAGTGAAGCAGCGACAGACTATGGCTACACCTTC. It is translated as CASSEAATDYGYTF.

This clone was counted once. The chain has TRBV15 and TRBJ1-2, with D unclear. Germline V CDR1 and CDR2: LNHNV, YYDKDF (reference sequence). V was clipped by 3 bases and J by 2 bases, with 7 bases between them. The CDR3 runs to 13 residues. CDR3 residues: CATSRGKNYGYTF. As DNA, the CDR3 is TGTGCCACCAGCAGGGGGAAAAACTATGGCTACACCTTC.

The chain combines TRBV7-8 with TRBJ2-6; 7 positions match TRBD2. Germline-derived CDR1 and CDR2 are SGHVS and FQNEAQ. Trimming took 8 bases from V and 0 from J; bases not matched to a gene: 10. The length of the CDR3 is 17 residues. The CDR3 loop reads CASGEGRASSGANVLTF. The CDR3 bases are TGTGCCAGCGGGGAGGGAAGAGCAAGCTCTGGGGCCAACGTCCTGACTTTC.

This sequence joins TRBV6-6 and TRBJ2-7, with 8 nucleotides matching TRBD1. CDR3 length: 12 amino acids. Germline CDR1 reads MNHNY; CDR2 reads SVGAGI (reference sequence). Trimming took 10 bases from V and 3 from J; bases not matched to a gene: 5. As DNA, the CDR3 is TGTGCCACCGGGACAGGAGACTACGAGCAGTACTTC. Protein product: CATGTGDYEQYF.

This chain links TRBV5-1 with TRBJ2-7, with D uncertain. This CDR3 contains 14 residues. V shed 4 bases and J shed 0 bases, with 11 bases lying between them. Germline lookup yields CDR1 SGHRS and CDR2 YFSETQ. Here the CDR3 DNA reads TGCGCCAGCAGCCCGTCTGCGAACTCCTACGAGCAGTACTTC. Translated: CASSPSANSYEQYF. The full variable domain, its missing parts supplied by reference TRBV5-1 and TRBJ2-7, is KAGVTQTPRYLIKTRGQQVTLSCSPISGHRSVSWYQQTPGQGLQFLFEYFSETQRNKGNFPGRFSGRQFSNSRSEMNVSTLELGDSALYLCASSPSANSYEQYFGPGTRLTVT.

The chain carries TRBV6-5 and TRBJ2-7; a weak D match, TRBD1 (6 bases). The CDR3 runs to 13 residues. V was trimmed by 4 bases and J by 2 bases, leaving 9 bases between them. Germline CDR1 MNHEY, CDR2 SVGAGI. The CDR3 loop is CASSSTGTYEQYF. Written as DNA, the CDR3 is TGTGCCAGCAGTTCAACAGGGACCTACGAGCAGTACTTC.

About this clone itself: Other DNA sequences in this specimen translate into the identical CDR3. This chain connects TRBV18 to TRBJ2-1; D possibly corresponds to TRBD1 (6 bases). Trimming shortened V by 3 bases and J by 0 bases, and 9 bases separated the two germline ends. The CDR3 is 15 residues long. CDR1 and CDR2 (germline): KGHSH, LQKENI. CDR3 nucleotides: TGTGCCAGCTCACCGGACAGTAGCTCCTACAATGAGCAGTTCTTC. Residues: CASSPDSSSYNEQFF.

This rearrangement joins TRBV5-1 to TRBJ2-1; maybe TRBD1 (6 bases). This CDR3 has 15 residues. Trimming stripped 4 bases from V and 2 bases from J, with 13 bases between. The germline V gene has CDR1 SGHRS and CDR2 YFSETQ. In nucleotides, the CDR3 is TGCGCCAGCAGCCCCGGACAGCTACCCTACAATGAGCAGTTCTTC. Its protein product is CASSPGQLPYNEQFF. The full variable domain, rest sourced from reference TRBV5-1 and TRBJ2-1, is KAGVTQTPRYLIKTRGQQVTLSCSPISGHRSVSWYQQTPGQGLQFLFEYFSETQRNKGNFPGRFSGRQFSNSRSEMNVSTLELGDSALYLCASSPGQLPYNEQFFGPGTRLTVL.

The chain is built from TRBV7-2 and TRBJ2-7; TRBD2 is a possible D gene (5 bases). The CDR3 runs to 14 residues. Germline V gives CDR1 SGHTA, CDR2 FQGNSA. Trimming took 8 bases from V and 3 from J, leaving 17 bases between them. CDR3 nucleotides: TGTGCCAGCCGCCCGGGGATCTCAATCTACGAGCAGTACTTC. Translating gives CASRPGISIYEQYF.

In this sample, this clone turned up once. V gene TRBV7-8 combines with J gene TRBJ1-1; D not resolved. The CDR3 extends over 14 amino acids. V was trimmed by 6 bases and J by 4 bases, leaving 15 bases between them. Germline V CDR1 and CDR2: SGHVS, FQNEAQ. CDR3 sequence reads: CASRPLGRGTEAFF. The CDR3 DNA is TGTGCCAGCAGACCCCTAGGACGCGGCACTGAAGCTTTCTTT.

The chain couples TRBV29-1 to TRBJ2-3; TRBD1 might be the D (6 bases). Germline loops: CDR1 SQVTM, CDR2 ANQGSEA. Trimming removed 2 bases from V and 0 bases from J, with 15 bases in between. The CDR3 loop spans 16 amino acids. The CDR3 region is CSVEPRDTASTDTQYF. DNA of the CDR3: TGCAGCGTTGAACCCCGGGACACCGCTAGCACAGATACGCAGTATTTT.

The chain joins TRBV27 to TRBJ1-2; TRBD1 is a possible D gene (5 bases). Trimming stripped 3 bases from V and 5 bases from J, with 22 bases between. CDR1 is MNHEY, CDR2 SMNVEV, per germline (reference sequence). This CDR3 is 17 amino acids long. The DNA for the CDR3 is TGTGCCAGCAGTTTTAGGGTAACCGGGCGGGGCGCGTATGGCTACACCTTC. Translation: CASSFRVTGRGAYGYTF.

The genes are TRBV6-1 and TRBJ1-1, with D maybe TRBD1 (6 bases). The CDR3 totals 15 residues. Germline CDR1 reads MNHNS; CDR2 reads SASEGT. V lost 6 bases and J lost 4, with 18 bases in between. For the CDR3, the DNA is TGTGCCAGCAGCTCACAGGGCTCCAGCGGCACTGAAGCTTTCTTT. Translation: CASSSQGSSGTEAFF.

The rearrangement joins TRBV25-1 to TRBJ2-5; 13 bases are shared with TRBD2. The CDR3 loop spans 16 amino acids. Trimming removed 5 bases from V and 4 bases from J; junction bases left unmatched: 7. Germline values: CDR1 MGHDK, CDR2 SYGVNS. CDR3 in amino acids: CASSFRGTSGTETQYF. The CDR3, as DNA: TGTGCCAGCAGTTTTCGGGGGACTAGCGGGACAGAGACCCAGTACTTC. Filled out from reference TRBV25-1 and TRBJ2-5, the complete variable domain reads EADIYQTPRYLVIGTGKKITLECSQTMGHDKMYWYQQDPGMELHLIHYSYGVNSTEKGDLSSESTVSRIRTEHFPLTLESARPSHTSQYLCASSFRGTSGTETQYFGPGTRLLVL.

In nucleotides, the CDR3 is TGTGCCAGCAGTTCTCAGACTGGCGCAGATACGCAGTATTTT. Its translation is CASSSQTGADTQYF. V usage is TRBV27 and J usage is TRBJ2-3; D is ambiguous. V shed 4 bases and J shed 4 bases, with 12 bases lying between them. From germline, CDR1 is MNHEY and CDR2 SMNVEV (reference sequence). The CDR3 covers 14 residues.

The rearrangement links TRBV30 to TRBJ2-2; 11 positions match TRBD1. Germline CDR1 is GTSNPN and CDR2 is SVGIG (reference sequence). After removal of 8 bases from V and 6 bases from J, the junction contained 2 bases not matched to a gene. This CDR3 is 12 amino acids long. The CDR3 nucleotides read TGTGCCGGGGACAGGGGGGCCGGGGAGCTGTTTTTT. It encodes CAGDRGAGELFF.

V usage is TRBV27 and J usage is TRBJ2-7; 8 bases agree with TRBD1. Germline CDR1 MNHEY, CDR2 SMNVEV (reference sequence). The CDR3 extends over 14 amino acids. The ends lost 6 bases at V and 3 bases at J; junction bases unmatched: 7. CDR3: CASSRDRGDYEQYF. CDR3 nucleotide sequence: TGTGCCAGCAGCCGCGACAGGGGAGACTACGAGCAGTACTTC.

The CDR3 DNA is TGTGCCAGCAGCGTAGTGTCCGGGGCCGGGGAGCTGTTTTTT. Its translation: CASSVVSGAGELFF. V is TRBV9 and J is TRBJ2-2, with a possible D match to TRBD2 (5 bases). Trimming pared 0 bases from V and 6 bases from J, leaving 9 bases between. Per the germline V gene, CDR1 is SGDLS and CDR2 is YYNGEE. The CDR3 spans 14 residues.

This chain links TRBV27 with TRBJ2-1, with TRBD2 matching 8 bases. This CDR3 spans 15 amino acids. Germline trimming cut 2 bases from V and 8 bases from J; bases unmatched to any gene: 8. CDR1 MNHEY and CDR2 SMNVEV come from the germline V gene (reference sequence). CDR3 sequence (DNA): TGTGCCAGCAGTTTAAGAGGACTAGCAGTTGATGAGCAGTTCTTC. Translating gives CASSLRGLAVDEQFF.

This chain uses TRBV6-5 with TRBJ1-4; D is perhaps TRBD1 (5 bases). The V gene's germline CDR1 is MNHEY and CDR2 SVGAGI. Trimming pared 2 bases from V and 7 bases from J, leaving 17 bases between. The CDR3 loop spans 16 amino acids. This CDR3 reads CASSYSPTAMVEKLFF. For the CDR3, the DNA is TGTGCCAGCAGTTACAGCCCGACAGCGATGGTTGAAAAACTGTTTTTT.